One sample yielded the 31 T cell receptor beta chains listed below, sequenced in a study of cytomegalovirus exposure and HLA in healthy donors. Researchers ran the PCR with 60 Vbeta and 13 Jbeta primers. Profiling relied on immunoSEQ multiplex PCR, and the TCRdb table lists in-frame clones only, not all of them. The profile covers more than 80,000 clones, with less than 80% appearing a single time and 4.1% taken by the ten largest. Material for sequencing was PBMCs. These receptor sequences come from a woman aged 40 to 55 in good health and CMV-seropositive.

The chain couples TRBV6-1 to TRBJ2-7, with a tentative D call TRBD2 (5 bases). Trimming removed 2 bases at V and 3 bases at J, with 11 bases between. Germline loops: CDR1 MNHNS, CDR2 SASEGT. This CDR3 contains 14 residues. The chain's CDR3 is CASSERVEGYEQYF. The CDR3 DNA reads TGTGCCAGCAGTGAACGGGTAGAGGGCTACGAGCAGTACTTC.

This rearrangement joins TRBV2 to TRBJ2-3, with 7 bases fitting TRBD2. Germline CDR1 is SNHLY and CDR2 is FYNNEI. After removal of 1 base from V and 2 bases from J, the junction contained 3 bases not matched to a gene. The CDR3 consists of 15 residues. CDR3 sequence reads: CASSEERGNTDTQYF. The CDR3 DNA is TGTGCCAGCAGTGAAGAGCGGGGAAACACAGATACGCAGTATTTT.

The rearrangement uses TRBV7-9 and TRBJ2-7, with 8 bases lining up with TRBD1. V shed 9 bases, J shed 5 bases, and the junction held 12 bases outside the gene matches. The CDR3 is 14 amino acids. CDR1 and CDR2 (germline): SEHNR, FQNEAQ (reference sequence). The CDR3 spells CASHPGQGPNEQYF. As DNA, the CDR3 is TGTGCCAGTCACCCCGGACAGGGTCCCAACGAGCAGTACTTC. The entire variable domain, with the rest obtained from reference TRBV7-9 and TRBJ2-7, is as follows: DTGVSQNPRHKITKRGQNVTFRCDPISEHNRLYWYRQTLGQGPEFLTYFQNEAQLEKSRLLSDRFSAERPKGSFSTLEIQRTEQGDSAMYLCASHPGQGPNEQYFGPGTRLTVT.

The sample holds a few counts of this clone. The rearrangement uses TRBV15 and TRBJ2-5; 7 nucleotides agree with TRBD2. Unmatched junction bases numbered 5, after V lost 1 base and J lost 3 bases. Germline assignment: CDR1 LNHNV and CDR2 YYDKDF (reference sequence). The length of the CDR3 is 15 residues. The CDR3 loop is CATSRVGTTKETQYF. Written as DNA, the CDR3 is TGTGCCACCAGCAGAGTTGGGACTACCAAAGAGACCCAGTACTTC.

V gene TRBV4-2 combines with J gene TRBJ2-7; the match to TRBD2 covers 10 bases. Germline CDR1 and CDR2: LGHNA and YNFKEQ. The V segment lost 4 bases and the J segment 3 bases; nucleotides outside the gene matches: 15. This CDR3 is 18 amino acids long. The CDR3 DNA is TGTGCCAGCAGCCGGGAAAGCTGGGAAATAGCGGGAGGCTACGAGCAGTACTTC. This translates into CASSRESWEIAGGYEQYF.

The J gene is TRBJ2-1, the V gene TRBV13; TRBD2 matches at 11 bases. Per germline, CDR1 PRHDT and CDR2 FYEKMQ (reference sequence). J was trimmed by 6 bases and V by 5 bases; bases with no gene match: 6. This CDR3 is built from 15 residues. CDR3 in amino acids: CASSLWGLAANEQFF. CDR3 in DNA: TGTGCCAGCAGCCTATGGGGACTAGCGGCCAATGAGCAGTTCTTC.

The chain couples TRBV6-1 to TRBJ2-1; D remains ambiguous. Germline loops: CDR1 MNHNS, CDR2 SASEGT. This CDR3 has 12 residues. Trimming removed 4 bases from V and 7 bases from J, with 8 bases in between. The CDR3 sequence: CASSVLRNEQFF. The CDR3 DNA is TGTGCCAGCAGTGTACTTAGAAATGAGCAGTTCTTC.

This clone was counted between two and nine times. This chain joins TRBV6-5 and TRBJ2-5, with D perhaps matching TRBD2 (5 bases). V was shortened by 2 bases and J by 5 bases, with 12 bases between the two germline ends. Germline CDR1 MNHEY, CDR2 SVGAGI. The CDR3 totals 14 residues. As DNA, the CDR3 is TGTGCCAGCAGTTACACCCGTATAGCGGAGACCCAGTACTTC. The encoded protein is CASSYTRIAETQYF.

The CDR3 region is CASSRTGAGSGNTIYF. The DNA of the CDR3 is TGTGCCAGCAGCCGGACAGGGGCCGGATCTGGAAACACCATATATTTT. The chain recombines TRBV11-2 with TRBJ1-3, with 9 positions matching TRBD1. Germline V CDR1 and CDR2: SGHAT, FQNNGV. With 5 bases clipped from V and 1 base from J, the junction kept 6 bases outside the gene matches. The CDR3 is 16 amino acids.

J is TRBJ1-2 and V is TRBV2, with D perhaps TRBD1 (6 bases). The germline V and J ends were trimmed by 4 bases and 2 bases, with 8 bases remaining between them. Germline loops: CDR1 SNHLY, CDR2 FYNNEI. CDR3 length: 13 amino acids. CDR3 sequence reads: CASSGGQNYGYTF. CDR3 nucleotides: TGTGCCAGCAGTGGCGGACAGAACTATGGCTACACCTTC.

The chain carries TRBV10-3 and TRBJ1-1; D is uncertain. V shed 6 bases and J shed 4 bases, with 12 bases lying between them. The CDR3 sequence is 13 residues long. Germline V gene sequence: CDR1 ENHRY, CDR2 SYGVKD. The CDR3 protein is CAISQIAATEAFF. CDR3 bases: TGTGCCATCAGCCAGATCGCCGCCACTGAAGCTTTCTTT.

Concerning this clone itself: The junction and the germline gene differ at one end; a read error may be behind it. This rearrangement joins TRBV7-9 to TRBJ1-2; a weak D match, TRBD1 (5 bases). There are 14 residues in the CDR3. Germline V gene lookup returns CDR1 SEHNR and CDR2 FQNEAQ (reference sequence). The CDR3 coding sequence is TGTTCCAGCGACTCGGGGGATTCCAACTATGGCTACACCTTC. Protein sequence: CSSDSGDSNYGYTF.

The chain links TRBV19 to TRBJ2-1; no clear D. The V gene lost 3 bases and the J gene lost 8 bases, with 11 bases spanning the gap. The CDR3 has 13 amino acids. Germline CDR1 reads LNHDA; CDR2 reads SQIVND (reference sequence). The CDR3 reads CASSMSVVDEQFF. CDR3 DNA sequence: TGTGCCAGTAGTATGAGCGTAGTCGATGAGCAGTTCTTC.

The rearrangement links TRBV15 to TRBJ2-1, with D tentatively TRBD1 (6 bases). V lost 3 bases and J lost 4, with 7 bases in between. CDR1 and CDR2 (germline): LNHNV, YYDKDF (reference sequence). The length of the CDR3 is 13 residues. CDR3 coding DNA: TGTGCCACCAGCAGGGACAGATACAATGAGCAGTTCTTC. It codes for CATSRDRYNEQFF.

The chain has TRBV11-1 and TRBJ2-1; 7 nucleotides align to TRBD2. This CDR3 comprises 15 residues. The junction had 8 bases not matched to a gene; V was cut back by 5 bases and J by 4 bases. Germline V gives CDR1 SGHAT, CDR2 FQDESV (reference sequence). The CDR3 region is CASSQLASGYNEQFF. The CDR3 bases are TGTGCCAGCAGCCAACTAGCGTCAGGATACAATGAGCAGTTCTTC.

V usage is TRBV5-4 and J usage is TRBJ2-2; TRBD1 might be the D (6 bases). The length of the CDR3 is 16 residues. V was trimmed by 2 bases and J by 1 base, leaving 12 bases between them. From germline, CDR1 is SGHNT and CDR2 YYREEE (reference sequence). CDR3 in amino acids: CASSFPKGENTGELFF. The CDR3 DNA reads as TGTGCCAGCAGCTTCCCGAAGGGGGAGAACACCGGGGAGCTGTTTTTT.

This chain joins TRBV9 and TRBJ2-2; the D gene is possibly TRBD1 (6 bases). From germline, CDR1 is SGDLS and CDR2 YYNGEE. Trimming removed 3 bases from V and 6 bases from J, with 18 bases in between. The CDR3 extends over 16 amino acids. The CDR3 coding sequence is TGTGCCAGCAGCGGACGACAGGAGGACGGTTCCGGGGAGCTGTTTTTT. Residues: CASSGRQEDGSGELFF.

V is TRBV19 and J is TRBJ2-2; possibly TRBD2 for D (8 bases). The CDR3 runs 17 residues. Germline assignment: CDR1 LNHDA and CDR2 SQIVND (reference sequence). V lost 10 bases to trimming and J lost 2 bases, with 23 bases between them. In DNA, the CDR3 is TGTGCCACCCAGGGGGTAGCGGGATGGGGTAACACCGGGGAGCTGTTTTTT. As protein: CATQGVAGWGNTGELFF.

The chain is built from TRBV7-3 and TRBJ2-3; D is possibly TRBD1 (6 bases). The germline gives CDR1 SGHTA, CDR2 FQGTGA. The ends were cut back, 4 bases at V and 0 bases at J, with 11 bases in the middle. The CDR3 is made up of 15 amino acids. The CDR3 DNA sequence: TGTGCCAGCAGCTCGGACAGAGAAAGCACAGATACGCAGTATTTT. This codes for CASSSDRESTDTQYF.

This clone is a singleton in its sample. The rearrangement joins TRBV11-2 to TRBJ2-1; 7 nucleotides match TRBD2. V shed 5 bases and J 4 bases; nucleotides not matched to a gene: 8. The CDR3 length is 15 residues. Per the germline V gene, CDR1 is SGHAT and CDR2 is FQNNGV. CDR3 amino acids: CASSLIAGLYNEQFF. DNA for the CDR3: TGTGCCAGCAGCCTAATAGCGGGCCTTTACAATGAGCAGTTCTTC. Using reference TRBV11-2 and TRBJ2-1 for the parts outside the CDR3, the full variable domain is EAGVAQSPRYKIIEKRQSVAFWCNPISGHATLYWYQQILGQGPKLLIQFQNNGVVDDSQLPKDRFSAERLKGVDSTLKIQPAKLEDSAVYLCASSLIAGLYNEQFFGPGTRLTVL.

The chain recombines TRBV6-1 with TRBJ2-1; the D gene is possibly TRBD2 (6 bases). This CDR3 is 15 amino acids long. Germline assignment: CDR1 MNHNS and CDR2 SASEGT. V lost 4 bases, J lost 3 bases, and 13 bases lay in between. The CDR3 here is CASSAAGLNYNEQFF. The CDR3 DNA is TGTGCCAGCAGTGCCGCGGGGCTCAACTACAATGAGCAGTTCTTC.

The chain carries TRBV9 and TRBJ1-2; 11 bases map to TRBD1. The CDR3 loop spans 15 amino acids. With V trimmed by 3 bases and J by 8 bases, 9 bases remained unmatched. CDR1 is SGDLS and CDR2 is YYNGEE in the germline V gene. The CDR3 DNA reads as TGTGCCAGCAGCGGACGGACAGGGGGCGCGAGGGGCTACACCTTC. Protein product: CASSGRTGGARGYTF.

The gene calls are TRBV5-1 and TRBJ2-2, with D unresolved. Germline CDR1 is SGHRS and CDR2 is YFSETQ. V dropped 0 bases and J dropped 2 bases, with 5 bases sitting between them. This CDR3 has 14 amino acids. CDR3 DNA sequence: TGCGCCAGCAGCTTGGCCCTAAACACCGGGGAGCTGTTTTTT. Its translation is CASSLALNTGELFF.

This clone has a single count. The J gene is TRBJ2-7, the V gene TRBV28; 11 nucleotides line up with TRBD1. CDR3 length: 14 residues. J was trimmed by 6 bases and V by 7 bases; bases with no gene match: 8. Germline lookup yields CDR1 MDHEN and CDR2 SYDVKM. In DNA, the CDR3 is TGTGCCAGCACTCCCGCCGGGACAGGGGGCGAGCAGTACTTC. Amino acid sequence: CASTPAGTGGEQYF.

The chain carries TRBV15 and TRBJ2-7, with TRBD2 matching 16 bases. CDR1 is LNHNV and CDR2 is YYDKDF in the germline V gene (reference sequence). The CDR3 runs 19 residues. The trim removed 1 base at V and 2 bases at J, leaving 8 bases unmatched. CDR3 sequence reads: CATSRGTGTSGRVTYEQYF. CDR3 DNA: TGTGCCACCAGCAGAGGGACGGGGACTAGCGGGAGGGTAACCTACGAGCAGTACTTC.

This clone has more than one count but fewer than ten. This sequence joins TRBV19 and TRBJ1-5; D not resolved. The CDR3 is made up of 13 amino acids. V was shortened by 4 bases and J by 4 bases, with 8 bases between the two germline ends. CDR1 and CDR2 from the germline V gene are LNHDA and SQIVND (reference sequence). The CDR3 sequence: CASSTIGNQPQHF. CDR3 nucleotides: TGTGCCAGTAGTACTATCGGGAATCAGCCCCAGCATTTT.

In this sample, this clone turned up a few times. V and J are TRBV25-1 and TRBJ2-7; D is possibly TRBD1 (6 bases). CDR1 is MGHDK, CDR2 SYGVNS, per germline. CDR3 length equals 14 residues. V was cut by 5 bases and J by 3 bases, with 14 bases left in between. CDR3 region: CASSLTGIYYEQYF. CDR3 DNA: TGTGCCAGCAGTCTAACAGGGATTTACTACGAGCAGTACTTC.

Turning to this clone: A read error may account for a junction end that differs from germline. The chain employs TRBV5-1 and TRBJ1-2; tentative D call: TRBD1 (5 bases). The germline CDR1 and CDR2 sequences are SGHRS and YFSETQ. The CDR3 extends over 15 amino acids. The CDR3 bases are TGCGCCAGCAGCCCCAACCCGACAGTTAACTATGGCTACCCCTTC. It translates to CASSPNPTVNYGYPF.

V and J are TRBV5-4 and TRBJ2-1; TRBD2 matches 10 bases. The V gene's germline CDR1 is SGHNT and CDR2 YYREEE (reference sequence). Unmatched junction bases numbered 6, after V lost 0 bases and J lost 9 bases. This CDR3 comprises 15 residues. The CDR3 loop is CASSLALAGAGEQFF. The DNA for the CDR3 is TGTGCCAGCAGCTTGGCCCTAGCGGGAGCAGGTGAGCAGTTCTTC.

The chain recombines TRBV4-1 with TRBJ2-3; TRBD2 matches 10 bases. Germline trimming cut 6 bases from V and 2 bases from J; bases unmatched to any gene: 5. The CDR3 contains 15 residues. Germline CDR1 reads MGHRA; CDR2 reads YSYEKL. The CDR3 is CASSGLADNTDTQYF. The CDR3 nucleotides are TGCGCCAGCAGTGGACTAGCGGATAACACAGATACGCAGTATTTT.

This rearrangement joins TRBV6-9 to TRBJ2-5; 8 bases map to TRBD2. The better agreement between TRBJ2-7 and the DNA end casts doubt on the J call. The CDR3 is made up of 16 amino acids. Germline V gene data show CDR1 as MNHGY and CDR2 as SVAAGI. DNA of the CDR3: TGTGCCAGCAGTTTTATGCGTAGCGGGGTCTCCTACGAGCAGTACTTC. Translated: CASSFMRSGVSYEQYF.